The clone carrying this TCR beta chain was found a few times. Trimming shortened V by 5 bases and J by 3 bases, and 8 bases separated the two germline ends. Per germline, CDR1 SGHVS and CDR2 FNYEAQ. CDR3 size: 12 residues. The table came from immunoSEQ multiplex PCR; TCRdb's copy has only in-frame clones and leaves some out. This table has roughly 100,000 clones, 75% to 85% appearing once. The source of the sample is a study of blood T cell repertoires in COVID-19. In the study overall: Sample material is recorded as cDNA or gDNA derived from T cells, B-cell-depleted T cells, or PBMCs.

Input material: peripheral blood. The receptor comes from a man of 80 years or more with COVID-19, enrolled during active disease. The V call is TRBV7-6, the J call TRBJ2-7, with D possibly matching TRBD2 (5 bases). CDR3 in DNA: TGTGCCAGCAGCAGCCGGGACTACGAGCAGTACTTC. It translates to CASSSRDYEQYF.